Given below is one T cell receptor beta chain in context. The antigen is unknown. The repertoire was sequenced with immunoSEQ multiplex PCR; TCRdb's copy has only in-frame clones and lacks some. The repertoire holds some 80,000 clones, about 91% seen once, with 2.8% in the top ten. This CDR3 is 13 amino acids long. Trimming stripped 11 bases from V and 2 bases from J, with 15 bases between. Looked up from germline, CDR1 is MNHEY and CDR2 is SVGAGI. The sample is drawn from a study of OX40 agonist ivuxolimab in advanced cancers. Across the study: Treatment received earlier with anti-PD-1, anti-PD-L1 or anti-CTLA-4 agents was allowed, and approximately 44% had some. Study-wide results and limits: Mean expanded clone counts were higher in CD8+ than CD4+ T cells.

Individuals having autoimmune disease history or systemic immunosuppression were not enrolled. The sequencing used CD4+ or CD8+ T cells sorted from blood, collected in a trial of the OX40 agonist ivuxolimab. This clonotype was obtained from an adult with an advanced solid tumor such as melanoma, head and neck, liver or kidney cancer. This chain links TRBV6-5 with TRBJ2-5; tentatively, D is TRBD1 (6 bases). The CDR3 is CADGGRLQETQYF. DNA of the CDR3: TGTGCCGATGGGGGCCGGTTACAAGAGACCCAGTACTTC.